Below are 6 T cell receptor beta chains sequenced from a single sample in a study of shared clonotypes between healthy human individuals (dated by TCRdb to the early 2020s). Library preparation used the immunoSEQ multiplex PCR assay. TCRdb limited this immuneACCESS table to in-frame rearrangements with V and J called. A share of clones is missing; checked studies link under half to unresolved V genes, and the rest is unexplained. In this sample the table shows 1,400,000 or so clones, approximately 98.5% of which occur a single time. About 0.34% of the sample is in the top ten clones. Specimen: naive CD4+ T cells sorted from blood. The cell subset or site label on this specimen signifies: CD45RA+ positively selected. These receptors were obtained from a man younger than 40 in good health.

V gene TRBV19 combines with J gene TRBJ2-5; 7 positions agree with TRBD2. CDR1 and CDR2 from the germline V gene are LNHDA and SQIVND (reference sequence). The ends lost 10 bases at V and 6 bases at J; junction bases unmatched: 8. The CDR3 sequence is 12 residues long. CDR3 sequence: CATSGLGKTQYF. In DNA form, the CDR3 reads TGTGCCACCTCCGGACTAGGAAAGACCCAGTACTTC.

Worth noting for this clone: Other DNA variants within this sample encode the same CDR3. This sequence joins TRBV18 and TRBJ2-5; unclear D gene. The CDR3 totals 11 residues. Trimming shortened V by 5 bases and J by 4 bases, and 5 bases separated the two germline ends. Per the germline V gene, CDR1 is KGHSH and CDR2 is LQKENI. The CDR3 spells CASSIGETQYF. The CDR3 nucleotides are TGTGCCAGCTCAATAGGAGAGACCCAGTACTTC. The full variable domain, in which reference TRBV18 and TRBJ2-5 provide the parts outside the CDR3, is NAGVMQNPRHLVRRRGQEARLRCSPMKGHSHVYWYRQLPEEGLKFMVYLQKENIIDESGMPKERFSAEFPKEGPSILRIQQVVRGDSAAYFCASSIGETQYFGPGTRLLVL.

CDR3 protein: CASSLLRTGENYGYTF. In nucleotides, the CDR3 is TGTGCCAGCAGCCTCCTTAGGACAGGAGAAAACTATGGCTACACCTTC. This chain joins TRBV9 and TRBJ1-2; TRBD1 aligns across 7 bases. The germline V gene has CDR1 SGDLS and CDR2 YYNGEE. After removal of 4 bases from V and 2 bases from J, the junction contained 11 bases not matched to a gene. The CDR3 extends over 16 amino acids.

DNA of the CDR3: TGTGCCAGCTCACCCTTGGGCAGCCTAGCCAAAAACATTCAGTACTTC. This sequence encodes CASSPLGSLAKNIQYF. The chain combines TRBV18 with TRBJ2-4; D remains ambiguous. Germline CDR1 is KGHSH and CDR2 is LQKENI. V lost 3 bases to trimming and J lost 0 bases, with 12 bases between them. This CDR3 region has 16 residues. Drawing the rest from reference TRBV18 and TRBJ2-4, the complete variable domain is NAGVMQNPRHLVRRRGQEARLRCSPMKGHSHVYWYRQLPEEGLKFMVYLQKENIIDESGMPKERFSAEFPKEGPSILRIQQVVRGDSAAYFCASSPLGSLAKNIQYFGAGTRLSVL.

The rearrangement links TRBV5-6 to TRBJ1-4; 7 bases agree with TRBD1. With V trimmed by 4 bases and J by 5 bases, 2 bases remained unmatched. This CDR3 has 13 amino acids. The V gene's germline CDR1 is SGHDT and CDR2 YYEEEE. CDR3: CASSKTGNEKLFF. CDR3 coding DNA: TGTGCCAGCAGCAAGACAGGGAATGAAAAACTGTTTTTT.

This rearrangement joins TRBV15 to TRBJ2-5, with TRBD2 matching over 9 bases. V shed 8 bases, J shed 1 base, and the junction held 14 bases outside the gene matches. There are 17 residues in the CDR3. Germline V gene sequence: CDR1 LNHNV, CDR2 YYDKDF (reference sequence). The CDR3 sequence is CATGREGMGMGQETQYF. CDR3 nucleotides: TGTGCCACCGGGCGGGAGGGTATGGGAATGGGCCAAGAGACCCAGTACTTC.